The 23 T cell receptor beta chains given below trace back to one sample, sequenced in a study of patients and donors after allogeneic stem cell transplantation. TCRdb independently ran MiXCR on the RT-PCR reads; one entry per CDR3 protein. The sample contains tens of thousands of distinct CDR3 sequences, around 5% of which appear only once. Sequenced material: blood, either unsorted or a sorted T cell fraction (not recorded which). The origin of the receptors is a human donor who was either an allogeneic HSCT recipient or a stem cell or donor lymphocyte infusion donor (not recorded which). It is not recorded whose cells these are; they may come from a transplant donor.

In its sample, this clonotype was seen many times. The chain recombines TRBV7-6 with TRBJ2-3, with D unclear. The germline gives CDR1 SGHVS, CDR2 FNYEAQ. The CDR3 spans 19 residues. V lost 1 base and J lost 2, with 22 bases in between. The CDR3, as DNA: TGTGCCAGCAGCTTAGTGTGGCCTCGAGAGAATGAGAACACAGATACGCAGTATTTT. Translation: CASSLVWPRENENTDTQYF.

This clonotype was seen ten or more times. The rearrangement links TRBV2 to TRBJ1-1, with D maybe TRBD1 (5 bases). The length of the CDR3 is 13 residues. The V gene's germline CDR1 is SNHLY and CDR2 FYNNEI. V dropped 8 bases and J dropped 1 base, with 11 bases sitting between them. The CDR3 nucleotides read TGTGCCAGCCTCGGGACTCCGAACACTGAAGCTTTCTTT. It yields the protein CASLGTPNTEAFF.

This clonotype was recorded many times. The chain carries TRBV28 and TRBJ2-3; D is unresolved. The ends were cut back, 5 bases at V and 4 bases at J, with 13 bases in the middle. The CDR3 loop spans 14 amino acids. Germline CDR1 and CDR2: MDHEN and SYDVKM. The chain's CDR3 is CASSLGRPADTQYF. CDR3 coding DNA: TGTGCCAGCAGTCTTGGACGGCCGGCAGATACGCAGTATTTT.

The rearrangement links TRBV7-9 to TRBJ2-4, with D possibly being TRBD1 (5 bases). This CDR3 spans 15 amino acids. V lost 1 base and J lost 3, with 10 bases in between. The germline gives CDR1 SEHNR, CDR2 FQNEAQ (reference sequence). The chain's CDR3 is CASSLGRQHKNIQYF. In nucleotides, the CDR3 is TGTGCCAGCAGCTTAGGTCGACAGCACAAAAACATTCAGTACTTC.

This clonotype was seen many times. The rearrangement links TRBV7-9 to TRBJ1-1; no definite D call. V lost 5 bases to trimming and J lost 3 bases, with 13 bases between them. CDR1 and CDR2 (germline): SEHNR, FQNEAQ (reference sequence). CDR3 size: 14 residues. This chain's CDR3 is CASSPEGRYTEAFF. CDR3 bases: TGTGCCAGCAGCCCGGAAGGGCGGTACACTGAAGCTTTCTTT. Full variable domain (missing parts from reference TRBV7-9 and TRBJ1-1): DTGVSQNPRHKITKRGQNVTFRCDPISEHNRLYWYRQTLGQGPEFLTYFQNEAQLEKSRLLSDRFSAERPKGSFSTLEIQRTEQGDSAMYLCASSPEGRYTEAFFGQGTRLTVV.

This clonotype was picked up many times. One junction end does not reproduce the germline sequence, and a read error may be involved. The rearrangement links TRBV15 to TRBJ1-5, with D maybe TRBD1 (6 bases). Germline V gives CDR1 LNHNV, CDR2 YYDKDF (reference sequence). The CDR3 has 13 residues. CDR3 loop: CATSKDRNPPQHF. Here the CDR3 DNA reads TGTGCCACGAGCAAGGACAGAAATCCGCCCCAGCATTTT.

This sequence joins TRBV12-3 or TRBV12-4 and TRBJ2-4; tentative D call: TRBD1 (6 bases). The CDR3 sequence is 13 residues long. Trimming removed 1 base from V and 9 bases from J, with 10 bases in between. CDR3 nucleotides: TGTGCCAGCAGTTTAGATCGAGGGGGCATTCAGTACTTC. Residues: CASSLDRGGIQYF.

Ten or more counts support this clonotype. The rearrangement joins TRBV5-1 to TRBJ2-3; 9 positions match TRBD1. This CDR3 spans 15 amino acids. Germline trimming cut 4 bases from V and 2 bases from J; bases unmatched to any gene: 5. CDR1 is SGHRS and CDR2 is YFSETQ in the germline V gene. CDR3 in DNA: TGCGCCAGCAGCCGGACAGGGGCCTACACAGATACGCAGTATTTT. Its protein product is CASSRTGAYTDTQYF.

The sample holds a few counts of this clonotype. The rearrangement uses TRBV5-1 and TRBJ2-1; D tentatively fits TRBD1 or TRBD2 (6 bases each). V lost 0 bases, J lost 3 bases, and 10 bases lay in between. This CDR3 comprises 15 residues. Germline assignment: CDR1 SGHRS and CDR2 YFSETQ. The CDR3 is CASSLGGAFYNEQFF. The CDR3 DNA sequence: TGCGCCAGCAGCTTGGGGGGGGCCTTCTACAATGAGCAGTTCTTC.

The sample holds a few counts of this clonotype. The CDR3 nucleotides read TGCAGTGCTGCGGGACAGAGAAATCAGCCCCAGCATTTT. It yields the protein CSAAGQRNQPQHF. This chain joins TRBV20-1 and TRBJ1-5, with 7 positions matching TRBD1. Trimming cost V 5 bases and J 4 bases; bases outside gene matches: 5. The CDR3 totals 13 residues. Per germline, CDR1 DFQATT and CDR2 SNEGSKA (reference sequence).

This clonotype was observed at least ten times. The V gene is TRBV20-1, the J gene TRBJ2-5; tentatively, D is TRBD1 (6 bases). CDR3 length equals 13 residues. Germline CDR1 reads DFQATT; CDR2 reads SNEGSKA (reference sequence). V lost 1 base to trimming and J lost 5 bases, with 11 bases between them. CDR3 amino acids: CSARVQGSETQYF. DNA for the CDR3: TGCAGTGCTAGAGTACAGGGAAGCGAGACCCAGTACTTC.

This clonotype was seen a handful of times. The chain uses TRBV7-3 and TRBJ2-5; maybe TRBD2 (6 bases). Germline V CDR1 and CDR2: SGHTA, FQGTGA. This CDR3 region has 13 residues. V was clipped by 5 bases and J by 3 bases, with 10 bases between them. CDR3 sequence reads: CASSNQREETQYF. In nucleotides, the CDR3 is TGTGCCAGCAGCAACCAGCGGGAAGAGACCCAGTACTTC.

The chain carries TRBV30 and TRBJ2-6; D not certain. The V gene lost 2 bases and the J gene lost 0 bases, with 14 bases spanning the gap. Germline V lookup: CDR1 GTSNPN, CDR2 SVGIG (reference sequence). The CDR3 is 17 amino acids. The CDR3 DNA is TGTGCCTGGAGTCCAACGATACGGAACTCTGGGGCCAACGTCCTGACTTTC. As protein: CAWSPTIRNSGANVLTF.

This clonotype has ten or more counts. The V call is TRBV24-1, the J call TRBJ2-3, with 8 bases identical to TRBD1. The V and J ends lost 1 base and 9 bases, in that order; junction bases with no gene match: 8. CDR1 is KGHDR, CDR2 SFDVKD, per germline. CDR3 size: 15 residues. The CDR3 reads CATSDFSQGAETQYF. The CDR3 DNA is TGTGCCACCAGTGATTTTTCCCAGGGGGCCGAGACGCAGTATTTT.

V gene TRBV20-1 combines with J gene TRBJ2-1; TRBD2 aligns across 12 bases. Trimming at V came to 2 bases and at J to 10 bases, leaving 9 bases not matched to a gene. The germline V gene encodes CDR1 DFQATT and CDR2 SNEGSKA (reference sequence). The CDR3 totals 15 residues. The CDR3 sequence: CSARRSLAGGWEQFF. CDR3 bases: TGCAGTGCTAGAAGGAGCCTAGCGGGGGGGTGGGAGCAGTTCTTC.

In this sample, this clonotype turned up many times. The gene calls are TRBV5-5 and TRBJ2-3, with 7 bases identical to TRBD2. Trimming at V came to 3 bases and at J to 3 bases, leaving 7 bases not matched to a gene. This CDR3 contains 15 residues. From germline, CDR1 is SGHKS and CDR2 YYEKEE (reference sequence). CDR3 region: CASSSKAGFTDTQYF. For the CDR3, the DNA is TGTGCCAGCAGCTCAAAAGCGGGGTTTACAGATACGCAGTATTTT.

This clonotype was detected many times. The genes are TRBV2 and TRBJ1-5; no clear D. Germline V gene lookup returns CDR1 SNHLY and CDR2 FYNNEI. Trimming cost V 3 bases and J 2 bases, with 11 bases left between them. The CDR3 runs to 15 residues. The CDR3 DNA sequence: TGTGCCAGCAGTGAGGGCGGTGTACGCAATCAGCCCCAGCATTTT. Its translation: CASSEGGVRNQPQHF.

This clonotype was counted ten times or more. The chain recombines TRBV11-2 with TRBJ2-1; no firm D call. The CDR3 contains 13 residues. Per the germline V gene, CDR1 is SGHAT and CDR2 is FQNNGV. The V gene lost 3 bases and the J gene lost 16 bases, with 19 bases spanning the gap. The CDR3 DNA sequence: TGTGCCAGCAGCTTGGAAGACTCCACCGCTCAATTCTTC. Amino acids: CASSLEDSTAQFF. Together with reference TRBV11-2 and TRBJ2-1, the CDR3 gives the full variable domain: EAGVAQSPRYKIIEKRQSVAFWCNPISGHATLYWYQQILGQGPKLLIQFQNNGVVDDSQLPKDRFSAERLKGVDSTLKIQPAKLEDSAVYLCASSLEDSTAQFFGPGTRLTVL.

In this sample, this clonotype turned up many times. This chain joins TRBV12-3 or TRBV12-4 and TRBJ2-3; no firm D call. V dropped 5 bases and J dropped 1 base, with 7 bases sitting between them. The CDR3 has 13 residues. Here the CDR3 reads CASSVAGTDTQYF. DNA for the CDR3: TGTGCCAGCAGTGTTGCGGGCACAGATACGCAGTATTTT.

Ten or more counts support this clonotype. The V and J genes are TRBV30 and TRBJ2-5; TRBD2 is a possible D gene (6 bases). The CDR3 runs 13 residues. The V and J ends lost 3 bases and 5 bases respectively, with 13 bases between them. Germline V gene lookup returns CDR1 GTSNPN and CDR2 SVGIG (reference sequence). CDR3 sequence (DNA): TGTGCCTGGAGGGGGGTTGGGGGGGAGACCCAGTACTTC. Translated, it gives CAWRGVGGETQYF.

This clonotype was detected ten times or more. The chain couples TRBV7-9 to TRBJ2-3, with 8 bases aligning to TRBD1. The junction had 0 bases not matched to a gene; V was cut back by 3 bases and J by 1 base. This CDR3 region has 14 residues. Germline values: CDR1 SEHNR, CDR2 FQNEAQ (reference sequence). The DNA of the CDR3 is TGTGCCAGCAGCTTGACAGGGGGCACAGATACGCAGTATTTT. This codes for CASSLTGGTDTQYF.

The chain is built from TRBV28 and TRBJ1-5, with 7 nucleotides matching TRBD1. Germline V gives CDR1 MDHEN, CDR2 SYDVKM. CDR3 length equals 15 residues. The J segment lost 5 bases and the V segment lost 5 bases, leaving 9 bases of the junction unmatched. CDR3 in amino acids: CASSRLQGKYQPQHF. In DNA form, the CDR3 reads TGTGCCAGCAGTCGATTACAGGGGAAGTATCAGCCCCAGCATTTT.

This clonotype was seen ten or more times. The chain has TRBV7-8 and TRBJ1-1; TRBD1 agrees at 12 bases. The CDR3 totals 16 residues. CDR1 is SGHVS and CDR2 is FQNEAQ in the germline V gene. Germline trimming cut 5 bases from V and 1 base from J; bases unmatched to any gene: 5. Written as DNA, the CDR3 is TGTGCCAGCAGCCGGGGGACAGGGGGCTCGAACACTGAAGCTTTCTTT. Its protein product is CASSRGTGGSNTEAFF.